This T cell receptor beta chain was identified during a study of blood T cell repertoires in COVID-19. CDR3 length equals 14 residues. With 6 bases clipped from V and 6 bases from J, the junction kept 11 bases outside the gene matches. Germline-derived CDR1 and CDR2 are SGDLS and YYNGEE. Sequencing was performed with immunoSEQ multiplex PCR; in TCRdb, only in-frame clones are kept and a portion is missing. The sample has around 250,000 clones, approximately 80% seen once. This clonotype was obtained from a woman aged 80 or over with acute or convalescent COVID-19. The rearrangement links TRBV9 to TRBJ2-7, with 8 bases fitting TRBD1. Sequences were obtained from peripheral blood. The CDR3 coding sequence is TGTGCCAGCACCCCCGGAACAGGGGGTGGCGAGCAGTACTTC. Translated, it gives CASTPGTGGGEQYF.